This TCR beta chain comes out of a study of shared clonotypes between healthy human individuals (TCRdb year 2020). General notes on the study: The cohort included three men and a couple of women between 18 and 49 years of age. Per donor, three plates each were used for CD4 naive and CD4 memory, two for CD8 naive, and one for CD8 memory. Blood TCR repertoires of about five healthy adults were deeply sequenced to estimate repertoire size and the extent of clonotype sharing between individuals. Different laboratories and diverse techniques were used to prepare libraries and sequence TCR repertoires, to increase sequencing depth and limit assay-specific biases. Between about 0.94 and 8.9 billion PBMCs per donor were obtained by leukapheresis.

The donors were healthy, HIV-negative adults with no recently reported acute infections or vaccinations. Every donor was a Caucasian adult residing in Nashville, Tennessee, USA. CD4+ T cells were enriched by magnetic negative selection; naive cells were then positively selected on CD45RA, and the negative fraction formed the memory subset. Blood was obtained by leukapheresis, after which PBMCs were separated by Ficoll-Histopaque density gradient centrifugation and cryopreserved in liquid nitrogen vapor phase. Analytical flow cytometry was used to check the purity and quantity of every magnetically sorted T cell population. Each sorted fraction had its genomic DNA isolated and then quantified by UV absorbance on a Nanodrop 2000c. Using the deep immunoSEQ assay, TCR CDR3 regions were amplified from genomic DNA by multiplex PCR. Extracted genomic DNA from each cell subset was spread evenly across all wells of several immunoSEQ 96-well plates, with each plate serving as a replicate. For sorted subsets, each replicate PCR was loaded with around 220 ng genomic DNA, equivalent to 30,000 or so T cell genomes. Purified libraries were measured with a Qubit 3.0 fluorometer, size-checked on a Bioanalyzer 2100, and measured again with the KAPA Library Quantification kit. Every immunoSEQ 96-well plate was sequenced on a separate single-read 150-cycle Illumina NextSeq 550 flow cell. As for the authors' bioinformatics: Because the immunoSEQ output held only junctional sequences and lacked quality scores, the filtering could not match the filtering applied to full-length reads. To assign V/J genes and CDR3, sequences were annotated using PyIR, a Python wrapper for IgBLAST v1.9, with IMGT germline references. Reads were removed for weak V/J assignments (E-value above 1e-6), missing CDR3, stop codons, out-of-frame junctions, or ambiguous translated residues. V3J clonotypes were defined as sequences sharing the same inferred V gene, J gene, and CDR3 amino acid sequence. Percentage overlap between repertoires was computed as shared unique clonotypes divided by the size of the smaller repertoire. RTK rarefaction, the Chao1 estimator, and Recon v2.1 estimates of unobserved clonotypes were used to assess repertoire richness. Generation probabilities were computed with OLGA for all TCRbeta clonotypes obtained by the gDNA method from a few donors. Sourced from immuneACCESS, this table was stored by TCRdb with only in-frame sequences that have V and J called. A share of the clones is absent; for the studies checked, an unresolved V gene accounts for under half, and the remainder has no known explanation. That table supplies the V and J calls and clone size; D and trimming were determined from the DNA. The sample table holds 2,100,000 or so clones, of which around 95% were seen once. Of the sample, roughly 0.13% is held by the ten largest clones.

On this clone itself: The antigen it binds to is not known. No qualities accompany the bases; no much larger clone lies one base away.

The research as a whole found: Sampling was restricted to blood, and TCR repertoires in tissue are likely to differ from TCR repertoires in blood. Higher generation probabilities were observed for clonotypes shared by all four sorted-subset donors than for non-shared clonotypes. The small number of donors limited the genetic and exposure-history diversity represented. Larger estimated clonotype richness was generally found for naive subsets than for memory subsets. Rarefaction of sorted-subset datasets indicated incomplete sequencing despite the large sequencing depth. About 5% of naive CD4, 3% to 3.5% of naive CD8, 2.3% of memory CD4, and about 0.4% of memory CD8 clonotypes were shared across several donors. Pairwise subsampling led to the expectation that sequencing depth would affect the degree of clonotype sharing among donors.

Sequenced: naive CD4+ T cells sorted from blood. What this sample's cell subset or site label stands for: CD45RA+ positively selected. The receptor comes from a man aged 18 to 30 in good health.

CDR3 loop: CASPSDRDYEQYF. The bases read TGTGCCAGCCCCTCTGACAGAGACTACGAGCAGTACTTC. This chain joins TRBV11-3 to TRBJ2-7; the D gene is perhaps TRBD1, on 5 matching bases. V is clipped by 8 bases and J by 3 bases, and the sequence between their germline boundaries is 14 bases long. Including the terminal cysteine and phenylalanine, the CDR3 comprises 13 residues. Only CDR3 DNA is held: 39 bases, read in frame from base 1. From the germline V gene, CDR1 is SGHNT and CDR2 is YENEEA.